This entry describes one T cell receptor (beta chain). The antigen is not known. This entry comes from a study of T cell responses to AZD1222 COVID-19 vaccine. Study background: Pooled samples include second doses given at about 4 or 12 weeks. Notes on the study in general: Among AZD1222 vaccinees, only five or six were seropositive at baseline. A reported finding is that nearly half of spike-specific TCRs target unmutated variant regions.

Produced via immunoSEQ multiplex PCR; TCRdb's table is partial and in-frame only. The table lists fewer than 150,000 clones, 70% to 90% of them singletons. This CDR3 region has 11 residues. V was clipped by 7 bases and J by 7 bases, with 10 bases between them. This material consisted of peripheral blood, taken on day 0 of AZD1222 vaccination. V usage is TRBV12-3 or TRBV12-4 and J usage is TRBJ1-2, with D uncertain. The sequence was collected from an adult in good health. CDR3 nucleotide sequence: TGTGCCAGCACCCGAACCCCTGGCTACACCTTC. Protein: CASTRTPGYTF.